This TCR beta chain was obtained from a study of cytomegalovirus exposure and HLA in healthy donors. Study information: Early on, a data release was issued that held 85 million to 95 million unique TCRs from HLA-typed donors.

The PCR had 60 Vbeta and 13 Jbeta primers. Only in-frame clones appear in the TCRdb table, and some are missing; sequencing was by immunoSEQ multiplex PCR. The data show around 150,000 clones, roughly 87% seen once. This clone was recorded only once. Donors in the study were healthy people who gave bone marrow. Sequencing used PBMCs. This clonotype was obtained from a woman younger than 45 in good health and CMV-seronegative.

This CDR3 reads CASSQEWAGEQYF. The DNA for the CDR3 is TGTGCCAGCAGCCAAGAGTGGGCGGGCGAGCAGTACTTC. V and J are TRBV14 and TRBJ2-7; tentatively, D is TRBD2 (5 bases). The CDR3 is made up of 13 amino acids. CDR1 is SGHDN, CDR2 FVKESK, per germline. Trimming took 0 bases from V and 6 from J, leaving 9 bases between them.